Listed below are T cell receptor beta chains from one sample, sequenced in a study of blood T cell repertoires in COVID-19. The method was immunoSEQ multiplex PCR; TCRdb's version includes in-frame clones alone and lacks a portion of them. The sample shows roughly 220,000 clones, roughly 88% of them seen only once. The specimen was peripheral blood. The origin of the receptors is a woman in her thirties or forties who had recovered from COVID-19. Both conserved end residues are trimmed from each CDR3. Some rows have no size entry. The others give once, few or many, or a class for an expanded clone.

TRBV10-3,TRBJ1-5,.,ATSKEGGNQPQH
TRBV6-5,TRBJ2-5,.,ASSYAGTQETQY
TRBV5-1,TRBJ2-3,.,ASSLTSSTDTDTQY
TRBV7-2,TRBJ2-7,.,ASSQQGGSVYEQY
TRBV5-1,TRBJ1-6,.,ASSQGAFNSPLH
TRBV6-5,TRBJ2-3,.,ASSYSGGGYTDTQY
TRBV3-1/TRBV3-2,TRBJ2-5,few,ASSHRKAGETQY
TRBV7-2,TRBJ2-3,.,ASSPRQGGRDTQY
TRBV11-3,TRBJ2-7,.,ASSYRTSVSYEQY
TRBV6-5,TRBJ2-7,.,ASSYSDRGSEQY
TRBV5-5,TRBJ1-2,.,ASSHAVDRAGYT
TRBV19,TRBJ1-1,once,ASSIYRNTEAF
TRBV18,TRBJ1-1,.,ASSPPAGVGFAEAF
TRBV5-4,TRBJ2-2,.,ASSNRDSHLF
TRBV27,TRBJ1-2,.,ASSTGWPGGGYT
TRBV7-2,TRBJ2-3,.,ASSLAPGLAGGLTKSTDTQY
TRBV3-1/TRBV3-2,TRBJ2-7,.,ASSQGLREQY
TRBV19,TRBJ1-2,.,ASRGDRGYGYT
TRBV28,TRBJ1-5,.,ASSFAGGQPQH
TRBV5-1,TRBJ2-2,.,ASSLLAGANTGELF
TRBV5-1,TRBJ1-3,once,ASSTYSGNTIY
TRBV19,TRBJ2-2,.,ASSISGTVTGELF
TRBV18,TRBJ2-2,once,ASSPTTDGTGELF
TRBV19,TRBJ1-2,.,ASRQGSGDGYT
TRBV7-9,TRBJ2-1,.,ASSLGGRVSYNEQF
TRBV7-2,TRBJ2-7,.,ASSEVASALPFYEQY
TRBV4-3,TRBJ1-4,.,ASSQGQGGEKLF
TRBV18,TRBJ2-7,.,ASSSYILRDSSYEQY
TRBV6-5,TRBJ1-3,few,ASSYRGSGNTIY
TRBV7-2,TRBJ1-2,.,ASSLAGQNGYT
TRBV11-2,TRBJ2-7,.,ASSPASGAGGNEQY
TRBV7-2,TRBJ1-2,once,ASSLSMTGASGYT
TRBV30,TRBJ1-1,.,AWSTGTGTEAF
TRBV7-9,TRBJ1-4,once,ASSSRGRNEKLF
TRBV7-9,TRBJ1-1,few,ASSSDGTTDTEAF
TRBV6-5,TRBJ2-1,.,AVASGGTYNEQF
TRBV6-2/TRBV6-3,TRBJ2-5,.,ASSYSDTLQTQY
TRBV6-2/TRBV6-3,TRBJ1-2,.,ASSSIWRDSKSYT
TRBV7-3,TRBJ2-3,.,ASSLGLAGDTDTQY
TRBV6-5,TRBJ2-5,.,ASSQRTWETQY
TRBV18,TRBJ2-1,.,ASSPGTVSNEQF
TRBV19,TRBJ2-7,.,ASSIASGPAYEQY
TRBV2,TRBJ1-1,.,ASSGGKNTEAF
TRBV11-3,TRBJ2-1,once,ASSLTGTDYNEQF
TRBV18,TRBJ2-1,.,ASSPPSSGGNEQF
TRBV11-3,TRBJ2-7,.,ASSVNTGGGYEQY
TRBV12-3/TRBV12-4,TRBJ1-1,.,ASSFGRGTEAF
TRBV4-2,TRBJ2-2,.,ASSQAGTGGTGELF
TRBV28,TRBJ1-2,.,ASSLGGQGYGYT
TRBV7-8,TRBJ1-5,.,ASSLLTGQGRQPQH
TRBV19,TRBJ2-5,.,ASSMGRGISEETQY
TRBV7-9,TRBJ2-2,many,ASSWTVAGELF
TRBV30,TRBJ2-7,.,AWSSLYEQY
TRBV9,TRBJ1-1,.,ASSPQWGPSEAF
TRBV9,TRBJ2-5,.,ASSASGGEFETQY
TRBV28,TRBJ2-7,.,ASRDGTGEVNEQY
TRBV28,TRBJ1-2,.,ATSQFQIEGQFNYGYT